This T cell receptor beta chain was found in a study of blood T cell repertoires in COVID-19. About the research overall: The samples span acute and convalescent COVID-19 from the United States, Italy and Spain. The analysed material was cDNA or gDNA that came from T cells, B-cell-depleted T cells, or PBMCs.

The recovered donors of Cohort 3 showed two negative PCRs, clearance, or symptom resolution. Profiled with immunoSEQ multiplex PCR; TCRdb holds only in-frame clones, not every one. Of around 330,000 clones listed, more than 75% were seen once; the top ten hold roughly 2.5%. The germline CDR1 and CDR2 sequences are MNHEY and SVGAGI. The CDR3 runs 14 residues. The V segment lost 4 bases and the J segment 6 bases; nucleotides outside the gene matches: 5. V is TRBV6-5 and J is TRBJ1-5, with 8 bases lining up with TRBD1. The sample comprised PBMCs or T cells enriched from blood (not recorded which). The TCR sequence derives from a man aged 60 to 75 who had recovered from COVID-19. CDR3 residues: CASSSRTGSQPQHF. The CDR3 region has the DNA TGTGCCAGCAGTTCGCGGACAGGGAGTCAGCCCCAGCATTTT.